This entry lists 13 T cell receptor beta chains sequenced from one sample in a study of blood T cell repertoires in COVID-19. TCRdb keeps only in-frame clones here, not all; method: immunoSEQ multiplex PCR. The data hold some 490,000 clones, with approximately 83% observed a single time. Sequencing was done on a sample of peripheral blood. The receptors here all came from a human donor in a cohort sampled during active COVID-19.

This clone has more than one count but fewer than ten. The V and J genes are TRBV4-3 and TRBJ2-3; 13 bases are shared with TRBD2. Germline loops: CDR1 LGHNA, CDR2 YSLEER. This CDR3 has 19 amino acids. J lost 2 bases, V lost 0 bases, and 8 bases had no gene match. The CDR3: CASSQDGLGLAGTTDTQYF. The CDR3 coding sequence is TGCGCCAGCAGCCAAGATGGGTTGGGACTAGCGGGAACCACAGATACGCAGTATTTT.

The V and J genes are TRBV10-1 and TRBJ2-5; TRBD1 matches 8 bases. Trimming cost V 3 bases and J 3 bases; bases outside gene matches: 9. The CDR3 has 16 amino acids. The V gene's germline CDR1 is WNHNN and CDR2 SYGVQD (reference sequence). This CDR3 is CASSEGRGRTEETQYF. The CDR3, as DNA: TGCGCCAGCAGTGAAGGCAGGGGGCGAACTGAAGAGACCCAGTACTTC.

CDR3 nucleotides: TGTGCCAGCAGTTTCCAGGGTAGGGACGAGCAGTACTTC. Translation gives CASSFQGRDEQYF. V gene TRBV28 combines with J gene TRBJ2-7; TRBD1 might be the D (5 bases). V lost 3 bases and J lost 5, with 11 bases in between. Germline CDR1 MDHEN, CDR2 SYDVKM. This CDR3 is 13 amino acids long.

CDR3 loop: CASSFFSGPQETQYF. In DNA, the CDR3 is TGTGCCAGCAGCTTTTTTAGCGGGCCCCAAGAGACCCAGTACTTC. The rearrangement uses TRBV7-6 and TRBJ2-5, with TRBD2 identical over 7 bases. The CDR3 is 15 amino acids. With 3 bases clipped from V and 1 base from J, the junction kept 5 bases outside the gene matches. Germline V CDR1 and CDR2: SGHVS, FNYEAQ.

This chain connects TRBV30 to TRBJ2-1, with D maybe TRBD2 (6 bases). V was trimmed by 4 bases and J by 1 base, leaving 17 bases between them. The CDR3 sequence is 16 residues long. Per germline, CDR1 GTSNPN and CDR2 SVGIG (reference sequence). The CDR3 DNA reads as TGTGCCTGGAATTACCCTGGTAGCGGATCCTACAATGAGCAGTTCTTC. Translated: CAWNYPGSGSYNEQFF. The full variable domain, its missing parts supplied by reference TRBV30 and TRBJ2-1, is SQTIHQWPATLVQPVGSPLSLECTVEGTSNPNLYWYRQAAGRGLQLLFYSVGIGQISSEVPQNLSASRPQDRQFILSSKKLLLSDSGFYLCAWNYPGSGSYNEQFFGPGTRLTVL.

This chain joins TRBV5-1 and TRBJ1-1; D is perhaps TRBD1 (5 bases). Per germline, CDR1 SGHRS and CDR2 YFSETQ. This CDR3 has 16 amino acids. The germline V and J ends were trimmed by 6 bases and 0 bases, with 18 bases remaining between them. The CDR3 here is CASMIPPGHLNTEAFF. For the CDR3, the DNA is TGCGCCAGCATGATCCCGCCCGGACACCTGAACACTGAAGCTTTCTTT.

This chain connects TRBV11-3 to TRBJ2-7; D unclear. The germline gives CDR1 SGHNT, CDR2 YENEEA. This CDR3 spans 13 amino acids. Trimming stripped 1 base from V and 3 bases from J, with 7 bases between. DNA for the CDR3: TGTGCCAGCAGCTTAGTTCACAGCTACGAGCAGTACTTC. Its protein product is CASSLVHSYEQYF.

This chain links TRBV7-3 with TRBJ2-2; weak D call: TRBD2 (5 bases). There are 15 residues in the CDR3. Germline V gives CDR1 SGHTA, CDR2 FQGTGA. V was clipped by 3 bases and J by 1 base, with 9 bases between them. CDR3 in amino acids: CASSFLAGNTGELFF. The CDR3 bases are TGTGCCAGCAGCTTCTTGGCGGGGAACACCGGGGAGCTGTTTTTT.

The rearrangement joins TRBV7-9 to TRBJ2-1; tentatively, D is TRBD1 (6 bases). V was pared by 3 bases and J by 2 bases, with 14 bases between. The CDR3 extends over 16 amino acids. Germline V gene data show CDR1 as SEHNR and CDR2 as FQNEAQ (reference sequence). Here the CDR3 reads CASSFGQMGPYNEQFF. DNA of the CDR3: TGTGCCAGCAGCTTCGGACAGATGGGCCCCTACAATGAGCAGTTCTTC.

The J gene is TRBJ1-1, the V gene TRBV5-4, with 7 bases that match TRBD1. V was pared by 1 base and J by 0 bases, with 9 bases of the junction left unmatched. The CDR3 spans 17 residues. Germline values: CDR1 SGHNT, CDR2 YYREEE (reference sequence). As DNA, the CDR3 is TGTGCCAGCAGCTTGAACCTTAGGGGGCTCCTGAACACTGAAGCTTTCTTT. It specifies CASSLNLRGLLNTEAFF. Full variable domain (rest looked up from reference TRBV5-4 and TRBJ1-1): ETGVTQSPTHLIKTRGQQVTLRCSSQSGHNTVSWYQQALGQGPQFIFQYYREEENGRGNFPPRFSGLQFPNYSSELNVNALELDDSALYLCASSLNLRGLLNTEAFFGQGTRLTVV.

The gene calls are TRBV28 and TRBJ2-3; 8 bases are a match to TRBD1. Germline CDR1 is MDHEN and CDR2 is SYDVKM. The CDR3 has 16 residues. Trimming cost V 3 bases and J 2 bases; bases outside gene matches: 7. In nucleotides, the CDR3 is TGTGCCAGCAGTTTGGCCCAGGGGGCACCCACAGATACGCAGTATTTT. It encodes CASSLAQGAPTDTQYF. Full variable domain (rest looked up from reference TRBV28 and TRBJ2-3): DVKVTQSSRYLVKRTGEKVFLECVQDMDHENMFWYRQDPGLGLRLIYFSYDVKMKEKGDIPEGYSVSREKKERFSLILESASTNQTSMYLCASSLAQGAPTDTQYFGPGTRLTVL.

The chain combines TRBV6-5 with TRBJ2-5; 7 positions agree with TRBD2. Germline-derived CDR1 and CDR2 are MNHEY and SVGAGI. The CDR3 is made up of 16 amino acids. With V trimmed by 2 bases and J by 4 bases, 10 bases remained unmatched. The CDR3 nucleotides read TGTGCCAGCAGTTACGTTGTGGGAGGGCCCACAGAGACCCAGTACTTC. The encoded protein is CASSYVVGGPTETQYF.

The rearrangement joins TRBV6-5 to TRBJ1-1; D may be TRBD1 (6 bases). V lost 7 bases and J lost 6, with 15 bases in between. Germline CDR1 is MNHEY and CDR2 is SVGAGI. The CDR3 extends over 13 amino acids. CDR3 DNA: TGTGCCAGCACCCGACAGGCGGCATCTGAAGCTTTCTTT. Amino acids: CASTRQAASEAFF.